This entry is about one T cell receptor (beta chain). The antigen remains undetermined. Time point: sample taken at primary tumor resection. This entry belongs to a study of spatial heterogeneity in lung cancer. TCRdb re-called the 5' RACE reads through MiXCR, storing one row per CDR3 protein. The sample holds around 790 distinct CDR3 sequences, 30% to 40% seen once. Whole-study results and caveats: Tumor mutation count correlated with how many alpha and beta TCRs expanded intratumorally.

The V end lost 4 bases, the J end lost 3 bases, and 9 bases lay between the germline ends. CDR3 length: 13 residues. Looked up from germline, CDR1 is MRHNA and CDR2 is SNTAGT. The chain employs TRBV6-4 and TRBJ1-1; unclear D gene. The sample in question was lung tumor tissue, obtained at surgery. The origin of this receptor is a male donor with early-stage non-small cell lung cancer. The CDR3 spells CASSVNGYTEAFF. The CDR3 region has the DNA TGTGCCAGCAGTGTTAATGGGTACACTGAAGCTTTCTTT.